This paragraph reports one T cell receptor (beta chain). Libraries were prepared by immunoSEQ multiplex PCR; TCRdb keeps only in-frame clonotypes and omits some of them. The sample consists of about 56,000 clones, approximately 90% of them appearing once. The data stem from a study of T cell changes during pregnancy in multiple sclerosis. The CDR3 is 16 residues long. The V gene lost 1 base and the J gene lost 2 bases, with 14 bases spanning the gap. Germline loops: CDR1 LGHNA, CDR2 YSLEER. The source material was peripheral blood from another person, used as feeder cells. The sequence derives from a human donor whose cells served as feeder cells for cultures in a pregnancy study. V usage is TRBV4-3 and J usage is TRBJ1-1; weak D call: TRBD1 (6 bases). CDR3 nucleotides: TGCGCCAGCAGCCAAGGGGGAAGGGGGGTAAACACTGAAGCTTTCTTT. Amino acid sequence: CASSQGGRGVNTEAFF.